The clone carrying this T cell receptor beta chain appeared a single time. The antigen remains unidentified. The V gene's germline CDR1 is SGDLS and CDR2 YYNGEE. Trimming took 0 bases from V and 6 from J, leaving 19 bases between them. CDR3 size: 16 residues. This sample stems from a study of breast tumors, draining lymph nodes, adjacent tissues. Study results and caveats: The data were judged consistent with most tumor T cells coming from lymph node and expanding in tumor. Tumors had less TCR diversity than lymph nodes, more than nontumor tissue.

The lymph nodes were axillary draining lymph nodes from breast cancer patients. In TCRdb, the multiplex PCR reads were re-called with MiXCR into one record per CDR3 protein. The sample contains about 150,000 distinct CDR3 sequences, 32% of which appear only once. The specimen was axillary lymph node tissue. The V call is TRBV9, the J call TRBJ2-7; TRBD1 might be the D (6 bases). The source of this sequence is a female donor with breast cancer. Some clones in this sample may be carry-over from other donors' samples. The CDR3 bases are TGTGCCAGCAGCGTAGGATCCGGGACAAGTCTTTCCGAGCAGTACTTC. Protein: CASSVGSGTSLSEQYF.